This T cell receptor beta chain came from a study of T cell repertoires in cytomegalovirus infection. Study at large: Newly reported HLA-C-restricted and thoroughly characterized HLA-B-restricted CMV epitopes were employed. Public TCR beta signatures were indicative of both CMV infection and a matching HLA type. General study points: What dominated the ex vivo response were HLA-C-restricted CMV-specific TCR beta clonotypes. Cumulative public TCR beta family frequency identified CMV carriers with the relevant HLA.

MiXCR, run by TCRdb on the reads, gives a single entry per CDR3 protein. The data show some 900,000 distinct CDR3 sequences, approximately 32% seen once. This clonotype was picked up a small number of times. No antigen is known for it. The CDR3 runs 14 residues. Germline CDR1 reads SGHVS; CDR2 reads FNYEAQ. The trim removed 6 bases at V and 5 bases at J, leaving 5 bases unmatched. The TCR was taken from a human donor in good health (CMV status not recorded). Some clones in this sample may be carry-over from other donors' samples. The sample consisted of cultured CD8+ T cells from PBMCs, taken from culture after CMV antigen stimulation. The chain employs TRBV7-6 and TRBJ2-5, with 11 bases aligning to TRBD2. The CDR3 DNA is TGTGCCAGCAGATCTAGCGGGGGGTTCGAGACCCAGTACTTC. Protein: CASRSSGGFETQYF.